The clone carrying this T cell receptor (beta chain) has a count of ten or more. What it binds is unknown. This sample is drawn from a study of regulatory T cells in long-lasting Graves disease. The study, taken as a whole, reports: Possibly, too few samples lowered accuracy.

According to the study, TCR beta libraries were built with iRepertoire HTBI primers and CDR3-region Arm-PCR. Each CDR3 protein is one row after TCRdb ran MiXCR on the multiplex PCR reads. The sample has 250,000 to 300,000 distinct CDR3 sequences; under 20% are singletons. Specified time point: newly diagnosed GD, antithyroid drugs for less than 3 months. The TCR library was prepared using RNA isolated from PBMCs. In Xi'an, China, an endocrinology department was the source of patients. CDR3 length: 16 amino acids. V gave up 4 bases and J gave up 0 bases, with 15 bases separating them. CDR1 and CDR2 (germline): PRHDT, FYEKMQ (reference sequence). These data are also associated with another study on T cells in Graves' hyperthyroidism and ophthalmopathy. That work contributes: HTBI primers were employed in a first-round RT-PCR of the TCR CDR3. Onset of ophthalmopathy came a median approximately 6.5 months after the model predicted it.

The sequence derives from a woman in her twenties or thirties with Graves disease. The genes are TRBV13 and TRBJ1-1; no firm D call. This specimen consisted of peripheral blood mononuclear cells (PBMCs), obtained at new diagnosis, from a patient treated with antithyroid drugs. CDR3 residues: CASSSSWTAMNTEAFF. The CDR3 DNA follows: TGTGCCAGCAGCTCAAGTTGGACGGCGATGAACACTGAAGCTTTCTTT.